This entry lists 6 T cell receptor beta chains sequenced from one sample in a study of cytomegalovirus exposure and HLA in healthy donors. 60 Vbeta and 13 Jbeta primers were used in PCR. The method was immunoSEQ multiplex PCR; TCRdb's version includes in-frame clones alone and lacks a portion of them. This table holds approximately 44,000 clones, 64% found once. Sequencing used PBMCs. These receptors came from a human donor in good health.

V gene TRBV4-3 combines with J gene TRBJ1-6; TRBD1 matches at 8 bases. V dropped 0 bases and J dropped 7; count of bases not matched to a gene: 5. Germline CDR1 reads LGHNA; CDR2 reads YSLEER. The CDR3 spans 16 residues. CDR3 amino acids: CASSQEFDRGNSPLHF. The CDR3, as DNA: TGCGCCAGCAGCCAAGAGTTCGACAGGGGCAATTCACCCCTCCACTTT.

This clone was seen only once. The chain couples TRBV5-1 to TRBJ1-2; D is ambiguous. Between the trimmed V and J ends, which lost 2 bases and 2 bases, there was a span of 13 bases. Per the germline V gene, CDR1 is SGHRS and CDR2 is YFSETQ. The CDR3 consists of 15 residues. CDR3 in DNA: TGCGCCAGCAGCTTCAGTGGCCGGGAGAACTATGGCTACACCTTC. Translating gives CASSFSGRENYGYTF.

There are a few counts of this clone. The chain joins TRBV9 to TRBJ2-1; weak D call: TRBD2 (6 bases). Per germline, CDR1 SGDLS and CDR2 YYNGEE. This CDR3 comprises 15 residues. Trimming stripped 0 bases from V and 4 bases from J, with 11 bases between. CDR3 amino acids: CASSVATSSYNEQFF. CDR3 coding DNA: TGTGCCAGCAGCGTAGCTACTAGCTCGTACAATGAGCAGTTCTTC.

V gene TRBV30 combines with J gene TRBJ1-4; tentatively, D is TRBD1 (6 bases). Trimming stripped 6 bases from V and 8 bases from J, with 19 bases between. This CDR3 has 14 residues. CDR1 and CDR2 from the germline V gene are GTSNPN and SVGIG (reference sequence). The CDR3 sequence is CACDTGTTDEKLFF. CDR3 bases: TGTGCCTGTGATACCGGGACAACGGACGAAAAACTGTTTTTT.

The V call is TRBV4-3, the J call TRBJ1-2, with D perhaps matching TRBD1 (6 bases). The CDR3 has 14 amino acids. Trimming left V 4 bases short and J 6 bases short, with 15 bases between. The germline V gene has CDR1 LGHNA and CDR2 YSLEER. The CDR3 DNA sequence: TGCGCCAGCAGCCCAGAAGACAGGTTCGATGGCTACACCTTC. Amino acids: CASSPEDRFDGYTF.

V gene TRBV5-4 combines with J gene TRBJ2-7; 11 bases agree with TRBD2. The CDR3 runs to 17 residues. The V gene end was trimmed by 0 bases and the J gene end by 1 base; junction bases not matched to a gene: 6. Germline CDR1 and CDR2: SGHNT and YYREEE (reference sequence). The CDR3 sequence is CASSLAFTSGGSYEQYF. CDR3 sequence (DNA): TGTGCCAGCAGCTTGGCGTTCACTAGCGGGGGATCCTACGAGCAGTACTTC. Full variable domain (remainder filled in from reference TRBV5-4 and TRBJ2-7): ETGVTQSPTHLIKTRGQQVTLRCSSQSGHNTVSWYQQALGQGPQFIFQYYREEENGRGNFPPRFSGLQFPNYSSELNVNALELDDSALYLCASSLAFTSGGSYEQYFGPGTRLTVT.